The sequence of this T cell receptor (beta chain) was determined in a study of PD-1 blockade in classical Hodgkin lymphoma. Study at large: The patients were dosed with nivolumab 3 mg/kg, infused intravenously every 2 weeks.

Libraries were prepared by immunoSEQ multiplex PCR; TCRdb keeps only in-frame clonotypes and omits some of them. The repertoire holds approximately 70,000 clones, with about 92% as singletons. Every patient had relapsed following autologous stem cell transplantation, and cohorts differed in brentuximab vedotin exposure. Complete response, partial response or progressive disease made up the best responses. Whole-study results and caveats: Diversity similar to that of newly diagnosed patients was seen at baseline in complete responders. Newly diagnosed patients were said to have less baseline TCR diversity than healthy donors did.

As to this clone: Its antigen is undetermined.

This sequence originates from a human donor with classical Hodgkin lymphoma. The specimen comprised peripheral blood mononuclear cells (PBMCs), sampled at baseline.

The CDR3 DNA sequence: TGTGCCAGCAGACCCTCATTGACTAGCGTTCCCAATGAGCAGTTCTTC. It is translated as CASRPSLTSVPNEQFF. This chain joins TRBV6-6 and TRBJ2-1; 8 bases match TRBD2. This CDR3 region has 16 residues. V shed 6 bases and J 6 bases; nucleotides not matched to a gene: 13. Germline lookup yields CDR1 MNHNY and CDR2 SVGAGI (reference sequence).